This TCR beta chain was captured in a study of shared clonotypes between healthy human individuals. Points on this clone: Its antigen is as yet unknown.

Data came from immunoSEQ multiplex PCR; TCRdb stores just in-frame clones and leaves some out. The table has some 2,500,000 clones, approximately 93% seen once; the top ten hold around 0.4%. Whole-study results and caveats: Only blood was sampled; tissue repertoires likely differ. On the whole, naive subsets had larger estimated richness than memory subsets had.

Germline CDR1 SGHAT, CDR2 FQNNGV. The V end was cut by 5 bases, the J end by 3 bases, with 17 bases between. The CDR3 spans 15 residues. This TCR was sampled from a man between 18 and 35 years old in good health. Some clones in this sample may be carry-over from other donors' samples. The chain combines TRBV11-2 with TRBJ2-7, with D perhaps TRBD1 (5 bases). Sequencing was done on a sample of naive CD4+ T cells from PBMCs. The subset here: CD45RA+ positively selected. The CDR3 protein is CASSLGAGDLYEQYF. The CDR3, as DNA: TGTGCCAGCAGCCTAGGGGCAGGAGATCTCTACGAGCAGTACTTC.